This TCR delta chain appears in the sequencing data of a study of gamma-delta chains in newborns, infants, children. Worth noting for this clone: The protein given by TCRdb reflects a much larger clone and differs at residue 14 from this DNA's translation, likely from a read error; the protein shown is the DNA's translation. This same CDR3 is encoded by further DNA sequences in the sample.

TCRdb reanalysed the reads via CATT. The sample carries 2,200 or so delta-chain clones, approximately 1.5% recorded once. The sequence was collected from a child who was a newborn, infant or young child, either healthy, febrile or measles-vaccinated (not recorded which). Sequenced material: blood.

DNA of the CDR3: TGTGCCTTGCCTAACTGGGGGATACGAGGGACCGATAAACCCATCTTT. Amino acids: CALPNWGIRGTDKPIF. The chain employs TRDV3 and TRDJ1; 13 nucleotides agree with TRDD3. Germline CDR1 TVYSNPD, CDR2 GDNSRS (reference sequence). This CDR3 has 16 residues.